The clone carrying this T cell receptor beta chain was seen many times. These data come from a study of molecular identifiers for immune sequencing clone quantification. A single record per CDR3 protein comes from TCRdb applying MiXCR to the PCR reads. The sample yields more than 450,000 distinct CDR3 sequences, roughly 26% seen once. The length of the CDR3 is 17 residues. Trimming pared 2 bases from V and 2 bases from J, leaving 18 bases between. Material for sequencing was naive CD8+ T cells from blood, with Jurkat cell RNA spiked in. Noted subset: FACS-sorted CD8+CD4-CCR7+CD45RA+ naive T cells. V and J are TRBV12-3 or TRBV12-4 and TRBJ2-5, with TRBD1 as a possible D gene (6 bases). This clonotype was obtained from a human donor in good health. Some libraries in this study had Jurkat cell RNA spiked in. This CDR3 is CASSLLSGQNVQETQYF. The CDR3 DNA reads as TGTGCCAGCAGTTTACTTTCCGGACAGAACGTACAAGAGACCCAGTACTTC.